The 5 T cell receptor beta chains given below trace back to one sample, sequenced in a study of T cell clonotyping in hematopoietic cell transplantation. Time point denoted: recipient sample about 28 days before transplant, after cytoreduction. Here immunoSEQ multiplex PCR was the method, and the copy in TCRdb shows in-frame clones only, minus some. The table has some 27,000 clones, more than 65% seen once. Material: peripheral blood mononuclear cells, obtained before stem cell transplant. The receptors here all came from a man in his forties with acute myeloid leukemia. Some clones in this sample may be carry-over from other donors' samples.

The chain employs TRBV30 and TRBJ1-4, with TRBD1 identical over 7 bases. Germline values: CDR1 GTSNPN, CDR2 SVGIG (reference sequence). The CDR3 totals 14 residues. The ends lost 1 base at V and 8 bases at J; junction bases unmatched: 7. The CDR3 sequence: CAWSGGGAQEKLFF. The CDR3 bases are TGTGCCTGGAGTGGAGGGGGCGCCCAGGAAAAACTGTTTTTT.

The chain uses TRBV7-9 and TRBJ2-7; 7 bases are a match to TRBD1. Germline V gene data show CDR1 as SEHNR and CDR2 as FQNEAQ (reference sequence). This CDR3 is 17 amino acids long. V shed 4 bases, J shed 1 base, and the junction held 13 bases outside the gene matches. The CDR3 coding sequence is TGTGCCAGCAGCTCTCATCACTTAAGACAGGGATCCTACGAGCAGTACTTC. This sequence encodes CASSSHHLRQGSYEQYF.

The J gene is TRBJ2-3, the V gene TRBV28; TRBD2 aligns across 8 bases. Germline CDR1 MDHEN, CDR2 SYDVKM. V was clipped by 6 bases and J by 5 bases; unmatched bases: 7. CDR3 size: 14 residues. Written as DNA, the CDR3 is TGTGCCAGCAGCCCAACCGGGGGGGAAGATACGCAGTATTTT. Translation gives CASSPTGGEDTQYF.

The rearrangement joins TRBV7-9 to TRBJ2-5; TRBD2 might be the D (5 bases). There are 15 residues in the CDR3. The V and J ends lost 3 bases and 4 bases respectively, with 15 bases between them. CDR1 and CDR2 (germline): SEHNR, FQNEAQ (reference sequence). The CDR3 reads CASSFESGGGETQYF. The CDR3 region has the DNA TGTGCCAGCAGCTTCGAGAGTGGAGGCGGAGAGACCCAGTACTTC.

CDR3 region: CASSATLGTSGTPETQYF. The CDR3 nucleotides read TGTGCCAGCAGCGCCACTCTCGGGACTAGCGGGACCCCAGAGACCCAGTACTTC. This chain uses TRBV7-9 with TRBJ2-5; 13 bases agree with TRBD2. The CDR3 loop spans 18 amino acids. Per germline, CDR1 SEHNR and CDR2 FQNEAQ (reference sequence). The V gene end was trimmed by 5 bases and the J gene end by 4 bases; junction bases not matched to a gene: 13.